This T cell receptor (beta chain) was found in a study of cytomegalovirus exposure and HLA in healthy donors. CDR1 is MNHEY, CDR2 SVGAGI, per germline. Deletions cut 5 bases from V and 1 base from J, with 8 bases between. The CDR3 has 13 residues. It was with 60 Vbeta and 13 Jbeta primers that the PCR ran. The data were produced by immunoSEQ multiplex PCR, yet TCRdb's version contains in-frame clones alone and is incomplete. Of 100,000 to 150,000 clones detected, more than 60% appear once; the ten largest clones hold approximately 1.5%. This receptor was identified in a woman under 30 in good health and CMV-seronegative. Sequencing used PBMCs. J is TRBJ1-1 and V is TRBV6-5; maybe TRBD1 (5 bases). The CDR3 DNA sequence: TGTGCCAGCAGTCCACAGGAGAACACTGAAGCTTTCTTT. Translated: CASSPQENTEAFF.